In its sample, the clone carrying this T cell receptor (beta chain) was seen many times. Its antigen is as yet unknown. Active ophthalmopathy (CAS at least 3, NOSPECS at least 4), lasting under 3 months. Diagnosis used clinical symptoms, serum thyroxine, TRAb, thyroid ultrasound and orbital computed tomography. The PBMC fraction was derived from around 10 ml of fresh peripheral blood. Scientists amplified the TCR beta CDR3 regions from RNA transcripts. Following a first-round RT-PCR that used HTBI primers, a second-round multiplex PCR was carried out. TCRdb fed the multiplex PCR reads into MiXCR, producing one record per CDR3 protein. The table shows about 370,000 distinct CDR3 sequences, with 15% to 20% occurring only once. The source of the sample is a study of Graves' ophthalmopathy and Graves' hyperthyroidism. Broader study findings: The blood repertoire also included most expanded thyroid clonotypes above 0.001 frequency.

Material: peripheral blood. The clonotype originates from a woman younger than 30 with Graves' ophthalmopathy.

The CDR3 loop reads CASSLARNDEQYF. For the CDR3, the DNA is TGTGCCAGCAGTTTGGCAAGAAATGACGAGCAGTACTTC. V gene TRBV27 combines with J gene TRBJ2-7; D is ambiguous. From germline, CDR1 is MNHEY and CDR2 SMNVEV (reference sequence). Trimming left V 3 bases short and J 5 bases short, with 11 bases between. This CDR3 has 13 residues.